These 23 T cell receptor beta chains were all obtained from the same sample, sequenced in a study of T cell repertoires in cytomegalovirus infection. TCRdb reprocessed the reads via MiXCR and lists one record per CDR3 protein. The table shows about 440,000 distinct CDR3 sequences, with roughly 30% occurring only once. The sample was PBMCs. The receptors shown here come from a human donor in good health (CMV status not recorded). Some clones in this sample may be carry-over from other donors' samples.

There are a few counts of this clonotype. At one end the junction does not follow the germline gene, possibly because of a read error. This rearrangement joins TRBV6-2 or TRBV6-3 to TRBJ2-1, with D perhaps matching TRBD1 (5 bases). From germline, CDR1 is MNHEY and CDR2 SVGEGT. CDR3 length: 13 amino acids. The CDR3 nucleotides read TGTGCCAGCGATAGTGGGGCTGGGAATGAGCAGTTCTTT. It encodes CASDSGAGNEQFF.

The chain couples TRBV7-6 to TRBJ2-1, with D maybe TRBD1 (6 bases). Looked up from germline, CDR1 is SGHVS and CDR2 is FNYEAQ. Trimming took 4 bases from V and 0 from J, leaving 13 bases between them. The CDR3 runs to 16 residues. The CDR3 nucleotides read TGTGCCAGCAGCTCCGGGACAAGGGGCTCCTACAATGAGCAGTTCTTC. Protein: CASSSGTRGSYNEQFF.

Worth noting for this clonotype: One end of the junction varies from germline; a read error may be responsible. This chain links TRBV4-1 with TRBJ2-1, with 13 nucleotides matching TRBD2. The CDR3 is 16 amino acids. CDR1 is MGHRA and CDR2 is YSYEKL in the germline V gene. The CDR3 region is CASSQETSGGAHEQFF. The CDR3, as DNA: TGTGCCAGCAGCCAAGAAACTAGCGGGGGGGCCCATGAGCAGTTCTTC.

This clonotype was seen at least ten times. The chain employs TRBV7-6 and TRBJ1-4; tentatively, D is TRBD1 (5 bases). The germline V gene has CDR1 SGHVS and CDR2 FNYEAQ. V lost 5 bases, J lost 8 bases, and 12 bases lay in between. This CDR3 comprises 13 residues. CDR3 DNA sequence: TGTGCCAGCAGCGAACGGGACCGAGAAAAACTGTTTTTT. Amino acid sequence: CASSERDREKLFF. Filled out from reference TRBV7-6 and TRBJ1-4, the complete variable domain reads GAGVSQSPRYKVTKRGQDVALRCDPISGHVSLYWYRQALGQGPEFLTYFNYEAQQDKSGLPNDRFSAERPEGSISTLTIQRTEQRDSAMYRCASSERDREKLFFGSGTQLSVL.

Only one count was recorded for this clonotype. The chain employs TRBV2 and TRBJ2-1; D unclear. The germline V gene encodes CDR1 SNHLY and CDR2 FYNNEI. Trimming removed 3 bases at V and 0 bases at J, with 15 bases between. The CDR3 has 17 residues. The CDR3 DNA is TGTGCCAGCAGTGATAGTGTCGGTCCGAGCTCCTACAATGAGCAGTTCTTC. Its translation: CASSDSVGPSSYNEQFF.

V gene TRBV6-2 or TRBV6-3 combines with J gene TRBJ1-3; D unclear. V was cut by 0 bases and J by 0 bases, with 18 bases left in between. From germline, CDR1 is MNHEY and CDR2 SVGEGT. CDR3 length: 19 residues. In nucleotides, the CDR3 is TGTGCCAGCAGTTACTCGGGATTGGACCGGGAGAGCTCTGGAAACACCATATATTTT. Protein product: CASSYSGLDRESSGNTIYF.

This clonotype was detected only once. The J gene is TRBJ2-2, the V gene TRBV11-2; TRBD2 might be the D (5 bases). Trimming pared 5 bases from V and 3 bases from J, leaving 13 bases between. Per germline, CDR1 SGHAT and CDR2 FQNNGV. The CDR3 covers 15 residues. CDR3 loop: CASSPTRVDTGELFF. The CDR3 nucleotides are TGTGCCAGCAGCCCTACGCGGGTGGACACCGGGGAGCTGTTTTTT.

This clonotype appeared a few times. The chain recombines TRBV12-3 or TRBV12-4 with TRBJ2-7, with D maybe TRBD1 (6 bases). With 5 bases removed from V and 5 bases from J, the gap between germline ends came to 10 bases. The CDR3 length is 12 residues. In DNA, the CDR3 is TGTGCCAGCAGTCACGGGACAAACGAGCAGTACTTC. This encodes CASSHGTNEQYF.

This clonotype was counted a few times. The junction and the germline gene differ at one end; a read error may be behind it. The chain joins TRBV7-9 to TRBJ2-3; a weak D match, TRBD2 (8 bases). There are 15 residues in the CDR3. Germline V gives CDR1 SEHNR, CDR2 FQNEAQ (reference sequence). CDR3 sequence reads: CASSRPGGGTDTQYF. DNA for the CDR3: TGTGCCAGCAGCCGACCGGGAGGGGGCACCGATACGCAGTATTTT.

About this clonotype: This sequence may be a read error, since a much larger clone differs from it by one base. The chain is built from TRBV2 and TRBJ2-3; 9 bases match TRBD2. This CDR3 is built from 16 residues. Germline CDR1 reads SNHLY; CDR2 reads FYNNEI. The junction had 12 bases not matched to a gene; V was cut back by 8 bases and J by 3 bases. The CDR3: CASRSLGSGGTDTQYF. CDR3 DNA: TGTGCCAGCCGTTCCCTGGGTAGCGGGGGAACAGATACGCAGTATTTT.

This clonotype was picked up many times. V usage is TRBV4-1 and J usage is TRBJ2-7, with 9 nucleotides matching TRBD1. In germline, CDR1 is MGHRA, CDR2 YSYEKL. This CDR3 is built from 14 residues. Trimming at V came to 1 base and at J to 4 bases, leaving 2 bases not matched to a gene. DNA of the CDR3: TGCGCCAGCAGCCAAGGGGACAGGGTGTACGAGCAGTACTTC. The encoded protein is CASSQGDRVYEQYF.

This clonotype was counted many times. This chain's CDR3 is CASSARWSSGGLQETQYF. The DNA of the CDR3 is TGTGCCAGCAGCGCGAGATGGTCAAGCGGGGGCCTCCAAGAGACCCAGTACTTC. The gene calls are TRBV7-9 and TRBJ2-5; 8 bases are a match to TRBD2. The CDR3 runs to 18 residues. Trimming cost V 5 bases and J 1 base; bases outside gene matches: 15. CDR1 is SEHNR, CDR2 FQNEAQ, per germline (reference sequence).

This clonotype has a count of ten or more. This chain links TRBV5-5 with TRBJ2-4; the match to TRBD2 covers 9 bases. The CDR3 is 17 amino acids. Germline trimming cut 4 bases from V and 7 bases from J; bases unmatched to any gene: 15. CDR1 and CDR2 (germline): SGHKS, YYEKEE (reference sequence). This chain's CDR3 is CASSLPFTAGGDNIQYF. For the CDR3, the DNA is TGTGCCAGCAGCCTGCCGTTTACGGCGGGGGGGGACAACATTCAGTACTTC.

In this sample, this clonotype turned up a few times. The genes are TRBV20-1 and TRBJ1-2; D perhaps matches TRBD1 (6 bases). The ends were cut back, 1 base at V and 6 bases at J, with 15 bases in the middle. This CDR3 is built from 14 residues. Germline CDR1 reads DFQATT; CDR2 reads SNEGSKA (reference sequence). CDR3 coding DNA: TGCAGTGCTAGAGTGTGGCGGGGGCCCGATGGCTACACCTTC. Protein: CSARVWRGPDGYTF.

The chain is built from TRBV5-6 and TRBJ2-7, with D possibly TRBD1 on 5 matching bases. Germline values: CDR1 SGHDT, CDR2 YYEEEE. The CDR3 spans 13 residues. Trimming pared 0 bases from V and 6 bases from J, leaving 10 bases between. The DNA of the CDR3 is TGTGCCAGCAGCTTGGCTAGGGGTCGCGAGCAGTACTTC. This gives the protein CASSLARGREQYF.

V and J are TRBV28 and TRBJ2-7; 9 positions agree with TRBD1. This CDR3 comprises 17 residues. The V segment lost 6 bases and the J segment 2 bases; nucleotides outside the gene matches: 14. The germline CDR1 and CDR2 sequences are MDHEN and SYDVKM. As DNA, the CDR3 is TGTGCCAGCAGGCCGCCCCTAGGGACAGGGACCACCTACGAGCAGTACTTC. Translation: CASRPPLGTGTTYEQYF.

The sample holds a few counts of this clonotype. The chain is built from TRBV19 and TRBJ1-1, with no clear D. This CDR3 has 12 amino acids. Germline CDR1 LNHDA, CDR2 SQIVND (reference sequence). The V end lost 3 bases, the J end lost 3 bases, and 5 bases lay between the germline ends. The CDR3 loop reads CASSIDDTEAFF. The DNA of the CDR3 is TGTGCCAGTAGTATCGACGACACTGAAGCTTTCTTT.

The chain couples TRBV19 to TRBJ1-5, with 11 bases lining up with TRBD1. V lost 5 bases, J lost 5 bases, and 11 bases stayed unmatched. The germline V gene has CDR1 LNHDA and CDR2 SQIVND (reference sequence). This CDR3 region has 17 residues. The CDR3 here is CASSPGTGGKRYQPQHF. In DNA, the CDR3 is TGTGCCAGTAGTCCCGGGACAGGGGGTAAACGGTATCAGCCCCAGCATTTT.

V gene TRBV28 combines with J gene TRBJ1-5, with 8 bases fitting TRBD1. The CDR3 extends over 14 amino acids. Germline values: CDR1 MDHEN, CDR2 SYDVKM. V lost 7 bases and J lost 4; bases outside the gene matches: 6. CDR3 coding DNA: TGTGCCAGCATGTCACAGGGGGGGAATCAGCCCCAGCATTTT. As protein: CASMSQGGNQPQHF.

This clonotype appeared many times. The genes are TRBV12-3 or TRBV12-4 and TRBJ2-1; 11 nucleotides line up with TRBD2. With V trimmed by 3 bases and J by 3 bases, 1 base remained unmatched. This CDR3 is built from 15 residues. The CDR3, as DNA: TGTGCCAGCAGTTTCACTAGCGGGGGCTACAATGAGCAGTTCTTC. Encoded protein: CASSFTSGGYNEQFF.

CDR3 nucleotides: TGCGCCAGCAGCCCTACTTACAACACTAACTATGGCTACACCTTC. Translating it yields CASSPTYNTNYGYTF. The V and J genes are TRBV4-1 and TRBJ1-2; D gene uncertain. V was shortened by 4 bases and J by 0 bases, with 12 bases between the two germline ends. The CDR3 consists of 15 residues. Germline V gene sequence: CDR1 MGHRA, CDR2 YSYEKL.

This clonotype occurred a few times. V usage is TRBV15 and J usage is TRBJ1-4; tentative D call: TRBD1 (5 bases). Trimming pared 0 bases from V and 8 bases from J, leaving 16 bases between. This CDR3 region has 16 residues. Per the germline V gene, CDR1 is LNHNV and CDR2 is YYDKDF (reference sequence). CDR3 DNA: TGTGCCACCAGCAGAGAGGGGCCGGGAGCAACAGAAAAACTGTTTTTT. Protein sequence: CATSREGPGATEKLFF.

There are a few counts of this clonotype. This chain connects TRBV10-2 to TRBJ2-5; weak D call: TRBD1 (6 bases). V was cut by 5 bases and J by 1 base, with 20 bases left in between. In germline, CDR1 is WSHSY, CDR2 SAAADI. The CDR3 has 17 residues. DNA of the CDR3: TGCGCCAGCAGTCTGGGCTGGGCCAGGGGTCCCCAAGAGACCCAGTACTTC. Encoded protein: CASSLGWARGPQETQYF.